This section outlines one TCR beta chain sequence together with its context. The data are from a study of control samples from healthy donors and cancer patients. Sequencing used immunoSEQ multiplex PCR; TCRdb keeps in-frame clones, though not all of them. The sample lists some 67,000 clones; roughly 90% were seen once. The V gene lost 7 bases and the J gene lost 0 bases, with 12 bases spanning the gap. The V gene's germline CDR1 is MNHEY and CDR2 SVGAGI. CDR3 length equals 15 residues. V is TRBV6-5 and J is TRBJ2-2; perhaps TRBD2 as D (5 bases). Specimen: PBMCs. This clonotype was obtained from a man aged 55-75 years with lung cancer. In DNA form, the CDR3 reads TGTGCCAGCACTCGACCGGGAACGAACACCGGGGAGCTGTTTTTT. Translating gives CASTRPGTNTGELFF.